The TCR beta chain described here comes from a study of shared clonotypes between healthy human individuals (dated by TCRdb to about 2020). Regarding the study in general: The cohort comprised a couple of women and a few men aged 18 to 49 years. For each donor, CD4 naive and CD4 memory were each run on three plates, CD8 naive on two plates, and CD8 memory on one plate. To estimate repertoire size and how much clonotypes are shared between individuals, the study performed deep sequencing of blood TCR repertoires from about 5 healthy adults. To increase sequencing depth and limit assay-specific biases, different laboratories used diverse techniques to prepare libraries and sequence TCR repertoires. Between about 0.9 and 10 billion PBMCs per donor were obtained by leukapheresis.

A note on this clone: Its antigen is unknown. Base qualities are missing; no much larger clone stands one base away. Other DNA sequences from this sample encode an identical CDR3 as well.

Overall study outcomes, separate from this receptor: Rarefaction of sorted-subset datasets indicated incomplete sequencing despite the large sequencing depth. Larger estimated clonotype richness was generally found for naive subsets than for memory subsets. Compared with non-shared clonotypes, clonotypes shared by all four sorted-subset donors had higher generation probabilities. Sampling was restricted to blood, and TCR repertoires in tissue are likely to differ from TCR repertoires in blood. Pairwise subsampling led to the expectation that sequencing depth would affect the degree of clonotype sharing among donors. Sharing across several donors was observed for approximately 4.6% of naive CD4, 3% to 3.5% of naive CD8, about 2.3% of memory CD4, and around 0.42% of memory CD8 clonotypes. The small number of donors limited the genetic and exposure-history diversity represented.

Based on the germline V gene (reference sequence), the CDR1 and CDR2 sequences are SEHNR and FQNEAQ. V is pruned by 3 bases and J by 2 bases, leaving 0 bases of the junction without a gene match. The CDR3, from cysteine to phenylalanine, totals 14 residues. Only the CDR3 region is kept as DNA, spanning 42 bases read in frame from base 1. Healthy HIV-negative adults with no recently reported acute infections or vaccinations were included as donors. Every donor was a Caucasian adult residing in Nashville, Tennessee, USA. Magnetic negative selection was used to enrich CD4+ T cells, after which naive cells were positively selected on CD45RA and the negative fraction became the memory subset. After blood collection by leukapheresis, PBMCs were isolated using Ficoll-Histopaque density gradient centrifugation and then cryopreserved in the vapor phase of liquid nitrogen. Purity and quantity of every magnetically sorted T cell population were checked by analytical flow cytometry. Genomic DNA was isolated from every sorted fraction and measured by UV absorbance on a Nanodrop 2000c.

Using the deep immunoSEQ assay, TCR CDR3 regions were amplified from genomic DNA by multiplex PCR. Extracted genomic DNA from each cell subset was distributed evenly across all wells of several immunoSEQ 96-well plates, and each plate was treated as a replicate. For sorted subsets, each replicate PCR was loaded with around 220 ng genomic DNA, equivalent to 30,000 to 35,000 T cell genomes. The purified libraries were quantified using a Qubit 3.0 fluorometer, sized with a Bioanalyzer 2100, and then quantified again using the KAPA Library Quantification kit. Every immunoSEQ 96-well plate was sequenced on a separate single-read 150-cycle Illumina NextSeq 550 flow cell. For the original study's pipeline: Because only junctional sequences without quality scores were contained in the immunoSEQ output, filtering matching that applied to full-length reads could not be performed. To assign V/J genes and CDR3, sequences were annotated against IMGT germline references using PyIR, a Python wrapper for IgBLAST v1.9. Any read was removed if the V/J assignment was weak (E-value above 1e-6), the CDR3 was missing, or the read contained stop codons, out-of-frame junctions, or ambiguous translated residues. V3J clonotypes were defined as sequences sharing an identical inferred V gene, J gene, and CDR3 amino acid sequence. Percentage overlap between repertoires was computed as shared unique clonotypes divided by the size of the smaller repertoire. Richness of each repertoire was evaluated using RTK rarefaction, the Chao1 estimator, and Recon v2.1 estimates of unobserved clonotypes. OLGA was used to compute generation probabilities for all TCRbeta clonotypes that the gDNA method yielded from four donors. TCRdb mirrors the immuneACCESS table, restricted to in-frame sequences. Some clones are absent from its copies; in checked studies, under half trace to an unresolved V gene, and the reason for the others is unknown. V and J calls and clone size come straight from that table; D and trimming were deduced from the DNA. The sample table contains around 510,000 clones; only one count was recorded for 90% to 97% of them. The ten largest clones represent about 0.059% of the sample.

This clonotype was sampled from a woman in her thirties in good health. The specimen sequenced was naive CD4+ T cells sorted from blood. The cell subset or site label of this sample denotes: CD45RA+ positively selected. The rearranged chain carries TRBV7-9 and TRBJ1-5; 8 central bases correspond to TRBD1. CDR3 region: CASSLDRGNQPQHF. The DNA reads TGTGCCAGCAGCTTGGACAGGGGCAATCAGCCCCAGCATTTT.